The rows below give T cell receptor beta chains drawn from one sample of a study of regulatory T cells in long-lasting Graves disease. TCRdb recomputed calls from the multiplex PCR reads with MiXCR, one row per CDR3 protein. The sample yields over 450,000 distinct CDR3 sequences, approximately 12% seen once. The same sample was also studied in work on T cells in Graves' hyperthyroidism and ophthalmopathy.

The starting material was peripheral blood mononuclear cells (PBMCs), obtained at new diagnosis, from a patient treated with antithyroid drugs. The receptors come from a woman younger than 45 with Graves disease. The CDR3 runs from the conserved cysteine through the conserved F or W. The order of the fields is V gene, clone size, J gene, D gene, CDR3 length, CDR3 DNA, CDR3 protein. The D gene is left open where the match is weak. Some rows have no size entry. The others give once, few or many, or a class for an expanded clone.

TRBV7-9	few	TRBJ2-7	-	14	TGTGCCAGCAGCGATCCGGGACGGTACTACGAGCAGTACTTC	CASSDPGRYYEQYF
TRBV10-3	-	TRBJ2-5	-	14	TGTGCCATCAGGACGGGGACGTACCAAGAGACCCAGTACTTC	CAIRTGTYQETQYF
TRBV10-1	-	TRBJ2-3	-	13	TGCGCCAGTCAGCTTCGGAGCACAGATACGCAGTATTTT	CASQLRSTDTQYF
TRBV20-1	many	TRBJ2-5	-	14	TGCAGTGCTAGAGTGGATACGGTCGGGGAGACCCAGTACTTC	CSARVDTVGETQYF
TRBV11-3	many	TRBJ2-3	-	14	TGTGCCAGCAGCTCTATTTGGGCGGCAGATACGCAGTATTTT	CASSSIWAADTQYF
TRBV19	many	TRBJ2-2	TRBD2	15	TGTGCCAGTCTTGTCTCGGGAGGCCACACCGGGGAGCTGTTTTTT	CASLVSGGHTGELFF
TRBV20-1	many	TRBJ2-7	-	12	TGCAGGGTGGAGTCGGGCTCCTACGAGCAGTACTTC	CRVESGSYEQYF
TRBV20-1	few	TRBJ2-1	-	12	TGCAGTGCTAGAGGGGTCTACAATGAGCAGTTCTTC	CSARGVYNEQFF
TRBV18	-	TRBJ2-5	-	16	TGTGCCAGCTCACCTAACGATTGGATTCTCGGAGAGACCCAGTACTTC	CASSPNDWILGETQYF
TRBV27	-	TRBJ2-3	TRBD2	19	TGTGCCAGCAGTTCATACGGAAGAATAGCGGGAGGGCAAGCAGATACGCAGTATTTT	CASSSYGRIAGGQADTQYF
TRBV9	many	TRBJ1-2	-	16	TGTGCCAGCAGCCAAGTTTGGCCGATGCCTAACTATGGCTACACCTTC	CASSQVWPMPNYGYTF
TRBV5-1	many	TRBJ2-5	TRBD1	14	TGCGCCAGCAGCTCAACAGGGGTGGGAGAGACCCAGTACTTC	CASSSTGVGETQYF
TRBV20-1	-	TRBJ2-2	-	13	TGCAGTGCTCCCGTTGGACCAACCGGGGAGCTGTTTTTT	CSAPVGPTGELFF